Following are 12 T cell receptor beta chains from one sample sequenced in a study of blood T cells in healthy people across ages. For the second PCR, which ran for roughly 6 to 12 cycles, a sample-barcoded 5' primer and a J-beta primer mix were used. TCRdb called the 5' RACE reads again in MiXCR, with one record for every CDR3 protein. The table lists more than 750,000 distinct CDR3 sequences, about 29% of them singletons. A further study also used this sample, focusing on T cells of mothers and their children.

The sample consisted of blood. All receptors come from a woman aged 35 to 49 in good health.

In its sample, this clonotype was seen many times. The chain has TRBV5-1 and TRBJ1-2; tentatively, D is TRBD1 (6 bases). V was shortened by 6 bases and J by 4 bases, with 16 bases between the two germline ends. The CDR3 is made up of 14 amino acids. In germline, CDR1 is SGHRS, CDR2 YFSETQ. CDR3 loop: CASTSRGGGYGYTF. The CDR3 nucleotides are TGCGCCAGCACCTCGCGAGGAGGGGGCTATGGCTACACCTTC.

At least ten counts were recorded for this clonotype. The genes are TRBV9 and TRBJ2-1, with D possibly being TRBD2 (6 bases). Germline V gene data show CDR1 as SGDLS and CDR2 as YYNGEE. CDR3 length equals 15 residues. The V gene lost 3 bases and the J gene lost 5 bases, with 15 bases spanning the gap. The chain's CDR3 is CASSEFGGENNEQFF. The CDR3 nucleotides read TGTGCCAGCAGCGAGTTCGGCGGGGAGAACAATGAGCAGTTCTTC.

This clonotype turned up a few times. J is TRBJ1-4 and V is TRBV2; no definite D call. Trimming cost V 1 base and J 4 bases, with 13 bases left between them. The germline V gene encodes CDR1 SNHLY and CDR2 FYNNEI. The CDR3 covers 16 residues. In DNA form, the CDR3 reads TGTGCCAGCAGTGAAGGAGGGTTCGGTTTTAATGAAAAACTGTTTTTT. Protein product: CASSEGGFGFNEKLFF.

In its sample, this clonotype was seen a few times. J is TRBJ2-5 and V is TRBV7-2; D may match TRBD1 or TRBD2 (6 bases each). Trimming pared 0 bases from V and 2 bases from J, leaving 10 bases between. CDR1 is SGHTA, CDR2 FQGNSA, per germline. The CDR3 is 15 amino acids. The CDR3 DNA follows: TGTGCCAGCAGCTTAGCGGGGGCGGGGCAAGAGACCCAGTACTTC. Encoded protein: CASSLAGAGQETQYF.

DNA for the CDR3: TGTGCCAGCAGTGACGGCAAGCTAGCGGGCGTGGACGAGCAGTACTTC. This translates into CASSDGKLAGVDEQYF. The chain links TRBV6-1 to TRBJ2-7; 8 nucleotides agree with TRBD2. Germline trimming cut 3 bases from V and 5 bases from J; bases unmatched to any gene: 12. CDR3 length: 16 amino acids. The V gene's germline CDR1 is MNHNS and CDR2 SASEGT.

There are a few counts of this clonotype. The chain carries TRBV15 and TRBJ1-2; 7 nucleotides line up with TRBD1. Germline CDR1 LNHNV, CDR2 YYDKDF (reference sequence). The ends lost 1 base at V and 4 bases at J; junction bases unmatched: 12. This CDR3 region has 17 residues. The CDR3 sequence is CATSRGGQVVYSYGYTF. The CDR3 coding sequence is TGTGCCACCAGCAGAGGCGGACAGGTAGTTTACTCCTATGGCTACACCTTC.

This rearrangement joins TRBV28 to TRBJ2-1; TRBD2 agrees at 7 bases. This CDR3 region has 15 residues. Per germline, CDR1 MDHEN and CDR2 SYDVKM. The junction had 9 bases not matched to a gene; V was cut back by 4 bases and J by 6 bases. As DNA, the CDR3 is TGTGCCAGCAGTTCCAGCCGACTAGCAGTCAATGAGCAGTTCTTC. Residues: CASSSSRLAVNEQFF.

The V call is TRBV3-1, the J call TRBJ2-1; D possibly corresponds to TRBD2 (5 bases). From germline, CDR1 is LGHDT and CDR2 YNNKEL (reference sequence). The CDR3 is 14 residues long. V shed 5 bases and J shed 6 bases, with 14 bases lying between them. CDR3 protein: CASSFGVWGNEQFF. For the CDR3, the DNA is TGTGCCAGCAGCTTCGGGGTATGGGGCAATGAGCAGTTCTTC.

Many counts were recorded for this clonotype. CDR3 nucleotides: TGTGCCAGCAGCCGACAGTACAATGAGCAGTTCTTC. It translates to CASSRQYNEQFF. The chain uses TRBV12-3 or TRBV12-4 and TRBJ2-1, with a weak D call TRBD1 (5 bases). The CDR3 is 12 amino acids. V lost 6 bases and J lost 4, with 7 bases in between.

Only a few counts were recorded for this clonotype. The chain recombines TRBV20-1 with TRBJ1-6; TRBD1 agrees at 9 bases. Germline trimming cut 3 bases from V and 4 bases from J; bases unmatched to any gene: 1. This CDR3 comprises 14 residues. CDR1 DFQATT and CDR2 SNEGSKA come from the germline V gene (reference sequence). The CDR3 bases are TGCAGTGCTAGGGGACAGGGATATAATTCACCCCTCCACTTT. Translated: CSARGQGYNSPLHF.

Of note for this clonotype: One end of the junction is discordant with germline, which a read error may explain. This chain connects TRBV11-2 to TRBJ2-7; 8 positions agree with TRBD2. The J call could be wrong; TRBJ2-5 is a better fit for the DNA end. The length of the CDR3 is 14 residues. Germline values: CDR1 SGHAT, CDR2 FQNNGV. CDR3 protein: CASSRRGVQGTQYF. DNA for the CDR3: TGTGCCAGCAGCCGGCGGGGGGTTCAAGGGACCCAGTACTTC.

This clonotype was detected many times. The gene calls are TRBV12-3 or TRBV12-4 and TRBJ1-6; no firm D call. With 6 bases removed from V and 8 bases from J, the gap between germline ends came to 17 bases. The CDR3 is 15 residues long. The CDR3 here is CASSPSRRSYSPLHF. DNA of the CDR3: TGTGCCAGCAGCCCCTCGCGACGGTCCTATTCACCCCTCCACTTT.